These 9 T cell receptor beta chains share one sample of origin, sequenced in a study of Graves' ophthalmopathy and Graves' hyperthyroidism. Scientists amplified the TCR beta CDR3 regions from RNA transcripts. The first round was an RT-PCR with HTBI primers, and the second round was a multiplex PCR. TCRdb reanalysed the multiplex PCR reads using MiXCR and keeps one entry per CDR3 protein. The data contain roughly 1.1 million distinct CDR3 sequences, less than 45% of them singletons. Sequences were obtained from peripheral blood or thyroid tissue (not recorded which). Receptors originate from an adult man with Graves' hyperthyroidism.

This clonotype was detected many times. The CDR3 here is CASSVERGHYEQYF. The DNA for the CDR3 is TGTGCCAGCAGCGTAGAACGGGGGCACTACGAGCAGTACTTC. The chain combines TRBV9 with TRBJ2-7; D tentatively fits TRBD1 or TRBD2 (6 bases each). The V end lost 0 bases, the J end lost 3 bases, and 10 bases lay between the germline ends. The CDR3 is made up of 14 amino acids. The germline gives CDR1 SGDLS, CDR2 YYNGEE.

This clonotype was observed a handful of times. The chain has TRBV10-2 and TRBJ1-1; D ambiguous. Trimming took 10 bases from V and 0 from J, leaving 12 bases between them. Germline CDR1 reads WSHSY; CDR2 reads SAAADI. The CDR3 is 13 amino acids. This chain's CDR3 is CATSRQLNTEAFF. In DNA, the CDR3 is TGCGCCACCTCACGACAATTGAACACTGAAGCTTTCTTT.

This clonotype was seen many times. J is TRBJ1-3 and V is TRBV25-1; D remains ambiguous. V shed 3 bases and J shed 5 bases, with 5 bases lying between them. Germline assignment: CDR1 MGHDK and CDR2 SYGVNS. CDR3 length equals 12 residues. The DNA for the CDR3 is TGTGCCAGCAGTGAGACCCGAAACACCATATATTTT. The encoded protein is CASSETRNTIYF.

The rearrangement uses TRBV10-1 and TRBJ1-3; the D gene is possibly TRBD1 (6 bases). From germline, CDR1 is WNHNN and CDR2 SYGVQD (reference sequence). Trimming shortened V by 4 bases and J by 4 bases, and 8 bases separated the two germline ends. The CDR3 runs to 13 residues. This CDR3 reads CASSVDRGNTIYF. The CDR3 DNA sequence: TGCGCCAGCAGTGTGGACAGAGGAAACACCATATATTTT.

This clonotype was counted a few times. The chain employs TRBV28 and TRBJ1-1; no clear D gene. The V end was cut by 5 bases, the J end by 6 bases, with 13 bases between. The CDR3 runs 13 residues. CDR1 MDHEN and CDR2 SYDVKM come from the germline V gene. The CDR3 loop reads CASSVPRNAEAFF. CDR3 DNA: TGTGCCAGCAGTGTTCCGAGAAACGCTGAAGCTTTCTTT.

Here the CDR3 reads CASSDGRQTQYF. DNA for the CDR3: TGTGCCAGCAGTGACGGACGCCAGACCCAGTACTTC. The rearrangement joins TRBV25-1 to TRBJ2-5; D unresolved. There are 12 residues in the CDR3. Trimming took 3 bases from V and 6 from J, leaving 8 bases between them. Germline lookup yields CDR1 MGHDK and CDR2 SYGVNS.

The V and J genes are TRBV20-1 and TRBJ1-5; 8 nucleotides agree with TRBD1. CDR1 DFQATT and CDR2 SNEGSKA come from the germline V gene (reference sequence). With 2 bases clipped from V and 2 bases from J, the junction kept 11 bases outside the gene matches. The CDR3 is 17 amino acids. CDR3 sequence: CSARKTGAQRGNQPQHF. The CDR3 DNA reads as TGCAGTGCTAGAAAGACAGGGGCACAACGGGGCAATCAGCCCCAGCATTTT.

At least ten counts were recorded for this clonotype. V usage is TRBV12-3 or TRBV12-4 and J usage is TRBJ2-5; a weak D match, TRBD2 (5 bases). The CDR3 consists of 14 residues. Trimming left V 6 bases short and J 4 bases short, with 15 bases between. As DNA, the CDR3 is TGTGCCAGCAGCCAGCCGGGATTGGCAGAGACCCAGTACTTC. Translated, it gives CASSQPGLAETQYF.

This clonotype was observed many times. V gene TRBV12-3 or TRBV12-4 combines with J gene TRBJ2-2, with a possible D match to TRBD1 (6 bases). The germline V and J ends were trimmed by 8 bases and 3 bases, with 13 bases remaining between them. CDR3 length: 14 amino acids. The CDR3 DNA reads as TGTGCCAGCCTAAGACAGGAAGACACCGGGGAGCTGTTTTTT. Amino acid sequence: CASLRQEDTGELFF.